The T cell receptor (beta chain) described here comes from a study of blood T cell repertoires in COVID-19. Authors' processing steps: Reference gene primer amplification gave estimated nucleated cell counts. Here immunoSEQ multiplex PCR was the method, and the copy in TCRdb shows in-frame clones only, minus some. V, J and clone size are those of that table, while D and trimming were read from the DNA. Of roughly 200,000 clones listed, about 85% were seen once; the top ten hold around 12%. CDR3 length equals 16 residues. The ends were cut back, 0 bases at V and 6 bases at J, with 16 bases in the middle. Per germline, CDR1 SGHNT and CDR2 YYREEE (reference sequence).

Sequencing input: peripheral blood. The chain links TRBV5-4 to TRBJ2-1; TRBD2 might be the D (6 bases). The clonotype was recovered from a woman aged 18 to 35 who had recovered from COVID-19. The CDR3 protein is CASSLVVGRGINEQFF. In DNA, the CDR3 is TGTGCCAGCAGCTTGGTTGTTGGGCGCGGGATCAATGAGCAGTTCTTC.